Sequencing of this TCR beta chain was carried out in a study of chemoradiotherapy in HPV16-positive cancers. With 0 bases clipped from V and 1 base from J, the junction kept 4 bases outside the gene matches. The germline gives CDR1 SGDLS, CDR2 YYNGEE. There are 16 residues in the CDR3. Profiling relied on immunoSEQ multiplex PCR, and the TCRdb table lists in-frame clones only, not all of them. The sample carries 9,500 to 15,000 clones, about two thirds recorded once. This clone occurred a few times. The chain couples TRBV9 to TRBJ2-5; 9 nucleotides line up with TRBD2. This sequence was found in a human donor with HPV-associated anogenital cancer. The material was obtained from a patient who underwent chemoradiotherapy. CDR3 amino acids: CASSVAAAGGQETQYF. DNA for the CDR3: TGTGCCAGCAGCGTAGCTGCAGCGGGAGGCCAAGAGACCCAGTACTTC. Using reference TRBV9 and TRBJ2-5 for the parts outside the CDR3, the full variable domain is DSGVTQTPKHLITATGQRVTLRCSPRSGDLSVYWYQQSLDQGLQFLIQYYNGEERAKGNILERFSAQQFPDLHSELNLSSLELGDSALYFCASSVAAAGGQETQYFGPGTRLLVL.